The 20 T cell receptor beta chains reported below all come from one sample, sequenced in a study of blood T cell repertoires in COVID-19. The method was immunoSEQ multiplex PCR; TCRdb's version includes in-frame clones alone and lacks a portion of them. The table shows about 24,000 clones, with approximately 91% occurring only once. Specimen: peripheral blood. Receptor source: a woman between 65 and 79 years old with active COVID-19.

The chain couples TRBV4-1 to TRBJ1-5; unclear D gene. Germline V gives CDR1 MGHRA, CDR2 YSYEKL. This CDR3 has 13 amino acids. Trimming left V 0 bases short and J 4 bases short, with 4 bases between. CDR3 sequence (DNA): TGCGCCAGCAGCCAAGATCAAAATCAGCCCCAGCATTTT. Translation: CASSQDQNQPQHF.

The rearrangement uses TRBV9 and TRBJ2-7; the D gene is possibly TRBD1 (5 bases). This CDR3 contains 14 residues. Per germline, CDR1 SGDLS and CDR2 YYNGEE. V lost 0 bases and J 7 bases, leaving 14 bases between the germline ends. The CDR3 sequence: CASSVVAGKGEQYF. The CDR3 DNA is TGTGCCAGCAGCGTAGTTGCAGGGAAAGGTGAGCAGTACTTC.

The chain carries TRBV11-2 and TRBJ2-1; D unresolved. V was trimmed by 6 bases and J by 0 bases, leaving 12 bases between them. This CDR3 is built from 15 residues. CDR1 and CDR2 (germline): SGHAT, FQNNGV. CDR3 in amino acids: CASRGRMSSYNEQFF. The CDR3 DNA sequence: TGTGCCAGCAGGGGCCGGATGAGCTCCTACAATGAGCAGTTCTTC.

CDR3 amino acids: CASSGTGTGEAGELFF. In nucleotides, the CDR3 is TGCGCCAGCAGCGGGACCGGGACAGGGGAAGCGGGGGAGCTGTTTTTT. V is TRBV5-1 and J is TRBJ2-2, with 10 bases matching TRBD1. The CDR3 totals 16 residues. The germline gives CDR1 SGHRS, CDR2 YFSETQ. V lost 4 bases, J lost 8 bases, and 11 bases stayed unmatched.

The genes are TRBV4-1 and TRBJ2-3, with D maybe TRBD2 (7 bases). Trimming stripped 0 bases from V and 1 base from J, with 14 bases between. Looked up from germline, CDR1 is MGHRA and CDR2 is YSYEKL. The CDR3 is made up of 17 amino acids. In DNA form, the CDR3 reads TGCGCCAGCAGCCAAGAGGGGGGGGCCAGGGGCACAGATACGCAGTATTTT. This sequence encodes CASSQEGGARGTDTQYF.

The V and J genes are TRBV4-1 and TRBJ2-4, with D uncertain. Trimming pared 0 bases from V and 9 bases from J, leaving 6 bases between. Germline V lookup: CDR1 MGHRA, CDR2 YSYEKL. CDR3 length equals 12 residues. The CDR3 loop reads CASSQDTGIQYF. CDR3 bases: TGCGCCAGCAGCCAAGATACGGGCATTCAGTACTTC.

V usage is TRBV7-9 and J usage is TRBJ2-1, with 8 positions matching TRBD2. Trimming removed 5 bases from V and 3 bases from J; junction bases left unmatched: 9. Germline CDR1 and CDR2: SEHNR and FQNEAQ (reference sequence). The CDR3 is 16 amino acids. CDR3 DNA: TGTGCCAGCAGCCTGACTAGCGCCAGTTACTACAATGAGCAGTTCTTC. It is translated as CASSLTSASYYNEQFF.

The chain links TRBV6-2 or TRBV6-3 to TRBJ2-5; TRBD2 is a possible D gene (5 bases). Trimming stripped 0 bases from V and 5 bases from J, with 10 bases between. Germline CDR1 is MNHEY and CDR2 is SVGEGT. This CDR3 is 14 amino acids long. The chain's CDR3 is CASSYSRTGETQYF. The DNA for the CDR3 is TGTGCCAGCAGTTACTCACGGACTGGGGAGACCCAGTACTTC.

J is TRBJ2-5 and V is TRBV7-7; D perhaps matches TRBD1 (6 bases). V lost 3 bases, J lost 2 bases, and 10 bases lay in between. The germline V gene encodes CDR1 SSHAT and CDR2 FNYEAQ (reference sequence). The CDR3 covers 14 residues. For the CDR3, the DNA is TGTGCCAGCAGCTTGGGCAGGGGACAAGAGACCCAGTACTTC. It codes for CASSLGRGQETQYF.

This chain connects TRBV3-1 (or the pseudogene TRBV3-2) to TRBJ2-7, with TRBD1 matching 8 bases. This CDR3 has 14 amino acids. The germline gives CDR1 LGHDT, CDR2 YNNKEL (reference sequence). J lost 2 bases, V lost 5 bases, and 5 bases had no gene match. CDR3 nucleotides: TGTGCCAGCAGCGGCGGACAGGGCGCCTACGAGCAGTACTTC. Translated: CASSGGQGAYEQYF.

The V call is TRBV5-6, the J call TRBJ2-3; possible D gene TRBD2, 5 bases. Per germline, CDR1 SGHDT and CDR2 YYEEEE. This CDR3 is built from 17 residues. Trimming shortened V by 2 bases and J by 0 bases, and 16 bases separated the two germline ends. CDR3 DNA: TGTGCCAGCAGCTTCTTGGCTAGCTGGGGTAGCACAGATACGCAGTATTTT. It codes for CASSFLASWGSTDTQYF.

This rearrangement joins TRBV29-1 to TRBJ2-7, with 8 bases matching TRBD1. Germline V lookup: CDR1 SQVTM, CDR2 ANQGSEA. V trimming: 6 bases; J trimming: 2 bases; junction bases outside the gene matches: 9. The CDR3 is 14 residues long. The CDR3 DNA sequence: TGCAGCGTCGTCGGACAGGGCTCTACCTACGAGCAGTACTTC. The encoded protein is CSVVGQGSTYEQYF.

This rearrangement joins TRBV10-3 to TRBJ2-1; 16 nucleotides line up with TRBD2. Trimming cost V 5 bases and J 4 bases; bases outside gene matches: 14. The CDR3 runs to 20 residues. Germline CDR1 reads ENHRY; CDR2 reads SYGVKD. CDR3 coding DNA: TGTGCCATCAGTAACCCGACTGGGACTAGCGGGGGGGCCTCGTACAATGAGCAGTTCTTC. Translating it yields CAISNPTGTSGGASYNEQFF.

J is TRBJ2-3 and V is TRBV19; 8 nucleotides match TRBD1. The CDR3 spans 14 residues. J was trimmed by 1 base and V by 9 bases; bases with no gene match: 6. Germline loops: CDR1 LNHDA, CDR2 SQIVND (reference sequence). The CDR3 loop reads CASGRTGRTDTQYF. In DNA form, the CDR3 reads TGTGCCAGCGGAAGGACAGGGCGCACAGATACGCAGTATTTT.

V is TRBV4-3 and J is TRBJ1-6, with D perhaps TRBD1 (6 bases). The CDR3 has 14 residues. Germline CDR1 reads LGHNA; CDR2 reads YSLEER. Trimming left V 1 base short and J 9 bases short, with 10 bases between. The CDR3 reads CASSQVGAGSPLHF. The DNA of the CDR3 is TGCGCCAGCAGCCAAGTGGGGGCAGGTTCACCCCTCCACTTT.

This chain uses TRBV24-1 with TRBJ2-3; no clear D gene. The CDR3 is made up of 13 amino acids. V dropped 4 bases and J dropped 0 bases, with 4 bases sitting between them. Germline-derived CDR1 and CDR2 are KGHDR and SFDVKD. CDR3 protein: CATSDPSTDTQYF. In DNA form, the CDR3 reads TGTGCCACCAGTGACCCGAGCACAGATACGCAGTATTTT.

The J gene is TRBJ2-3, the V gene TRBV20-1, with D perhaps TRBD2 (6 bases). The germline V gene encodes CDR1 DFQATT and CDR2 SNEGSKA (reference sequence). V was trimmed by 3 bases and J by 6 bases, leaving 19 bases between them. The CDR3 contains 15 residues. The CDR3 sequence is CSASSPSTGEDTQYF. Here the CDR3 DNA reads TGCAGTGCTAGTTCCCCTTCCACGGGGGAGGATACGCAGTATTTT.

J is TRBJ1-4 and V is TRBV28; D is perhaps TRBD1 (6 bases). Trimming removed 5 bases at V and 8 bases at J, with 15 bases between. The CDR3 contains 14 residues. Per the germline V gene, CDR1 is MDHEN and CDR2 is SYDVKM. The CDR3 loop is CASSLIGGQEKLFF. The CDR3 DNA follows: TGTGCCAGCAGTCTTATAGGGGGTCAGGAAAAACTGTTTTTT.

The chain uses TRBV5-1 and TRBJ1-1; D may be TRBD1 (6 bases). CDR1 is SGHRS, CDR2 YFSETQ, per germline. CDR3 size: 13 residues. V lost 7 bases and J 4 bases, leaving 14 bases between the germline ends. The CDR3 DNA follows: TGCGCCAGCCGTGAGGGGGGGCCCACTGAAGCTTTCTTT. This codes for CASREGGPTEAFF.

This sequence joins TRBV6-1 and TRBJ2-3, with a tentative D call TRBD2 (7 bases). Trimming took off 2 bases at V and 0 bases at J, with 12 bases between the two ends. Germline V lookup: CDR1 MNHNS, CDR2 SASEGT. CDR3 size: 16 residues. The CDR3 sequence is CASSEYGGASTDTQYF. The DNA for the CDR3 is TGTGCCAGCAGTGAATATGGGGGGGCCAGCACAGATACGCAGTATTTT.